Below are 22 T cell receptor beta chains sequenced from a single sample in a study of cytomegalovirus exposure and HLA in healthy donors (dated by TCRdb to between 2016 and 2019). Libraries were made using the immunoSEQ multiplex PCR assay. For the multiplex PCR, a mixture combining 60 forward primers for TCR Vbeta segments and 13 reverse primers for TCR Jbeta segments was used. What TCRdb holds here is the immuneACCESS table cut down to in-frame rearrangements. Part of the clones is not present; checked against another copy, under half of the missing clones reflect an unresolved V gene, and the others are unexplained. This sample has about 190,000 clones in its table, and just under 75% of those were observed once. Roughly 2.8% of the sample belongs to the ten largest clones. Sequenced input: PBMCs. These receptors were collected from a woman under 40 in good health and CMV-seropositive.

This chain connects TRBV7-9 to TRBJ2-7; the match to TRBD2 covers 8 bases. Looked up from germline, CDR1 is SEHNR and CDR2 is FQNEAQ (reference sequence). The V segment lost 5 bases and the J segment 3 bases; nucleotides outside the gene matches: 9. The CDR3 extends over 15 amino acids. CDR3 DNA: TGTGCCAGCAGCCCTGGGCTAGCGGGTGGCTACGAGCAGTACTTC. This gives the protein CASSPGLAGGYEQYF.

DNA of the CDR3: TGCAGCGTTGAGTCGGACAGGGAGTATGGCTACACCTTC. This codes for CSVESDREYGYTF. V usage is TRBV29-1 and J usage is TRBJ1-2, with 8 bases identical to TRBD1. The CDR3 totals 13 residues. V lost 3 bases, J lost 5 bases, and 5 bases stayed unmatched. From germline, CDR1 is SQVTM and CDR2 ANQGSEA.

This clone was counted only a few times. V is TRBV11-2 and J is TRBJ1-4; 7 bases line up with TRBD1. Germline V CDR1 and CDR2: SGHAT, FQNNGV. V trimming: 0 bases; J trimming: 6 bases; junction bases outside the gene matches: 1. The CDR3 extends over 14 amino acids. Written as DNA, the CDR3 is TGTGCCAGCAGCTTAGATCAGGGGGATGAAAAACTGTTTTTT. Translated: CASSLDQGDEKLFF.

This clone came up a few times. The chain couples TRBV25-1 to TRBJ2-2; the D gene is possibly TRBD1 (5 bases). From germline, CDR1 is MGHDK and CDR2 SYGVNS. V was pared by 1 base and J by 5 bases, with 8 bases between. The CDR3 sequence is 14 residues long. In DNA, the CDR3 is TGTGCCAGCAGTGAATCCAGGGAAACCGGGGAGCTGTTTTTT. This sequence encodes CASSESRETGELFF.

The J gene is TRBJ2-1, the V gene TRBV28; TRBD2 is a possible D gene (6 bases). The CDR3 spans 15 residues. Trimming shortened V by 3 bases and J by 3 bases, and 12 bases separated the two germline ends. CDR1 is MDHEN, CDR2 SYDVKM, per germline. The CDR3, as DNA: TGTGCCAGCAGTTTCGGGGTGGAGGGCTACAATGAGCAGTTCTTC. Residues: CASSFGVEGYNEQFF.

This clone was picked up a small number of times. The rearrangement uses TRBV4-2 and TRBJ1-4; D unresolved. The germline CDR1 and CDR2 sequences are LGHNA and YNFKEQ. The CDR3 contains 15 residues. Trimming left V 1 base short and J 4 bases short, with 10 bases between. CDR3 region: CASSQGGRGNEKLFF. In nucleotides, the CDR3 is TGTGCCAGCAGCCAAGGAGGCCGAGGTAATGAAAAACTGTTTTTT.

This CDR3 is CASSPAGFTDTQYF. CDR3 sequence (DNA): TGTGCCAGCAGCCCAGCAGGGTTCACAGATACGCAGTATTTT. The V call is TRBV28, the J call TRBJ2-3; possible D gene TRBD1, 5 bases. The CDR3 totals 14 residues. V was clipped by 6 bases and J by 2 bases, with 12 bases between them. Germline-derived CDR1 and CDR2 are MDHEN and SYDVKM.

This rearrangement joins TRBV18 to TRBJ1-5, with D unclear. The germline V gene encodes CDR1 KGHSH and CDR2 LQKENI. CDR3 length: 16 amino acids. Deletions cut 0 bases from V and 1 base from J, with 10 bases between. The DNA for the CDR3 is TGTGCCAGCTCACCACCGTGGGCAGGAAGCAATCAGCCCCAGCATTTT. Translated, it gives CASSPPWAGSNQPQHF.

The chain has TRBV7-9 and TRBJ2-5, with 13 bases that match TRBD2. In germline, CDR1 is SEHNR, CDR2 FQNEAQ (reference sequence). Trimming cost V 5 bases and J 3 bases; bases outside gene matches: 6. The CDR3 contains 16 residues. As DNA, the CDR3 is TGTGCCAGCAGCAATCTAGGGACTAGCGGGAAAGAGACCCAGTACTTC. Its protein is CASSNLGTSGKETQYF.

CDR3 in DNA: TGTGCCAGCAGCGTAGACGTTAGCTCTGGGGCCAACGTCCTGACTTTC. It specifies CASSVDVSSGANVLTF. The chain joins TRBV9 to TRBJ2-6; no firm D call. Trimming removed 0 bases from V and 0 bases from J, with 7 bases in between. Looked up from germline, CDR1 is SGDLS and CDR2 is YYNGEE. The CDR3 covers 16 residues.

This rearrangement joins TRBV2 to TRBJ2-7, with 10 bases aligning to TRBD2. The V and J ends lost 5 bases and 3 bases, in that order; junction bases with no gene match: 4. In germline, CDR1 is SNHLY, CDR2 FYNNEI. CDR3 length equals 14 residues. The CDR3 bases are TGTGCCAGCAGTACTTCTAGCGGGAGCTACGAGCAGTACTTC. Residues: CASSTSSGSYEQYF.

CDR3 in amino acids: CASSSLAEVATDTQYF. The CDR3, as DNA: TGTGCCAGCAGCTCTCTAGCGGAGGTAGCCACAGATACGCAGTATTTT. The chain is built from TRBV7-6 and TRBJ2-3; 7 positions match TRBD2. The J segment lost 2 bases and the V segment lost 4 bases, leaving 9 bases of the junction unmatched. The germline V gene encodes CDR1 SGHVS and CDR2 FNYEAQ. This CDR3 is built from 16 residues. The whole variable domain, filled in from reference TRBV7-6 and TRBJ2-3, reads GAGVSQSPRYKVTKRGQDVALRCDPISGHVSLYWYRQALGQGPEFLTYFNYEAQQDKSGLPNDRFSAERPEGSISTLTIQRTEQRDSAMYRCASSSLAEVATDTQYFGPGTRLTVL.

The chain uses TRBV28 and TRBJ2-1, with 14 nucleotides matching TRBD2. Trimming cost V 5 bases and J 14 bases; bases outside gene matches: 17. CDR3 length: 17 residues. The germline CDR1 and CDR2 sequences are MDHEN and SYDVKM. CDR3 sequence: CASSPPGTSGSIIGEFF. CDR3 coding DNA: TGTGCCAGCAGTCCACCTGGGACTAGCGGGAGTATTATTGGGGAGTTCTTC.

The CDR3, as DNA: TGCAGCGTTATGACAGGGGTGGAGACCCAGTACTTC. It translates to CSVMTGVETQYF. This chain links TRBV29-1 with TRBJ2-5; 8 bases align to TRBD1. V gave up 5 bases and J gave up 5 bases; unmatched junction bases: 4. CDR3 size: 12 residues. CDR1 SQVTM and CDR2 ANQGSEA come from the germline V gene.

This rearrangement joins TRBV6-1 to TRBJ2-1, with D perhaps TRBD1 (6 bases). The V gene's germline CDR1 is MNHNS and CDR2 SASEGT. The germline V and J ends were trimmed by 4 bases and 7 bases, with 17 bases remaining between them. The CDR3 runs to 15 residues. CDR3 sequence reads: CASSGRQGSGNEQFF. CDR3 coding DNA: TGTGCCAGCAGTGGCCGGCAGGGGAGTGGGAATGAGCAGTTCTTC.

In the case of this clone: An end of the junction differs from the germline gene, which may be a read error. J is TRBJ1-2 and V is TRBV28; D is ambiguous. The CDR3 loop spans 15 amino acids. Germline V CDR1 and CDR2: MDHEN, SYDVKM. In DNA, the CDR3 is TGTGCCAGCAGTTTTATGGGGAGTCCTAAATATGGCTACACCTTC. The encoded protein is CASSFMGSPKYGYTF.

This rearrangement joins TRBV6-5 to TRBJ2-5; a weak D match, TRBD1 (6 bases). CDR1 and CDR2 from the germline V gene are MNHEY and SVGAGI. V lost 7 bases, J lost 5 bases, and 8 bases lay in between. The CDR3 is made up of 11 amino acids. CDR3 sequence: CASTRGETQYF. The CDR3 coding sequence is TGTGCCAGCACCAGGGGTGAGACCCAGTACTTC.

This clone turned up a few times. The CDR3 spells CASSYTPQGGETQYF. The CDR3 DNA sequence: TGTGCCAGCAGTTACACACCTCAGGGAGGAGAGACCCAGTACTTC. V is TRBV6-5 and J is TRBJ2-5, with D possibly being TRBD2 (6 bases). This CDR3 is built from 15 residues. V was cut by 2 bases and J by 4 bases, with 14 bases left in between. CDR1 and CDR2 (germline): MNHEY, SVGAGI.

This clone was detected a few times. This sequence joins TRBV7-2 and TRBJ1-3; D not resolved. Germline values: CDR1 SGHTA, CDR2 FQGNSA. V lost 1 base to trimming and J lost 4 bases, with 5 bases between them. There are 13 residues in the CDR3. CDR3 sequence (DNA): TGTGCCAGCAGCTTAGGAGCAGGAAACACCATATATTTT. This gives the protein CASSLGAGNTIYF.

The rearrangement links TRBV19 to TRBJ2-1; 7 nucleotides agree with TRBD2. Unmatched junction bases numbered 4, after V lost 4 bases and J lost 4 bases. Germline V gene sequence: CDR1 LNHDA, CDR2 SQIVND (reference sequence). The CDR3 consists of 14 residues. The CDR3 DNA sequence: TGTGCCAGTAGTAGGACTAGATCGTACAATGAGCAGTTCTTC. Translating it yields CASSRTRSYNEQFF.

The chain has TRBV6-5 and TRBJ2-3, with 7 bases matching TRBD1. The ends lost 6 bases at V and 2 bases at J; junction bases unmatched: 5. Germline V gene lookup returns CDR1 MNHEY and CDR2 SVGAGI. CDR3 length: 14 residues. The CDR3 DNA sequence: TGTGCCAGCAGCCGGGGACAGAACACAGATACGCAGTATTTT. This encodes CASSRGQNTDTQYF.

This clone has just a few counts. The CDR3 sequence is CASSPRGGTGGLDGLGQYF. CDR3 bases: TGTGCCAGCAGCCCGCGGGGAGGGACAGGGGGCCTGGATGGCTTAGGGCAGTACTTC. V and J are TRBV7-8 and TRBJ2-7, with TRBD1 matching over 12 bases. Trimming took 5 bases from V and 9 from J; bases not matched to a gene: 23. Germline CDR1 and CDR2: SGHVS and FQNEAQ. This CDR3 is built from 19 residues.